The count of the clone carrying this T cell receptor (beta chain) is one. The sample originates from a study of T cell changes during pregnancy in multiple sclerosis. Using immunoSEQ multiplex PCR, the repertoire was profiled, and TCRdb retains in-frame clones only, with some absent. The sample has about 41,000 clones, 89% seen once. The clonotype comes from a female donor with multiple sclerosis, enrolled in a pregnancy study. The sequenced sample was CD4+ T cells from peripheral blood mononuclear cells, obtained in the first trimester of pregnancy.

CDR3 residues: CASQTGAIGASGNTIYF. In DNA form, the CDR3 reads TGTGCCAGCCAAACAGGGGCCATAGGGGCTTCTGGAAACACCATATATTTT. The chain carries TRBV28 and TRBJ1-3; the match to TRBD1 covers 7 bases. The V segment lost 8 bases and the J segment 1 base; nucleotides outside the gene matches: 14. The length of the CDR3 is 17 residues. Germline V lookup: CDR1 MDHEN, CDR2 SYDVKM.